Listed below are T cell receptor beta chains from one sample, sequenced in a study of regulatory T cells in long-lasting Graves disease. Each CDR3 protein gets one entry after TCRdb re-called the multiplex PCR reads with MiXCR. Of under 300,000 distinct CDR3 sequences in the sample, 20% to 25% are singletons; the top ten hold over 11%. The starting material was peripheral blood mononuclear cells (PBMCs), obtained at new diagnosis, from a patient treated with antithyroid drugs. These receptors all come from a female donor with Graves disease. Both conserved end residues are part of each CDR3. The order of the fields is J gene, D gene, clone size, V gene, CDR3 DNA, CDR3 protein. The D gene is left open where the match is weak. Size is stated for part of the rows, as once, few or many counts, or as a class when the clone is expanded.

>TRBJ2-5|-|few|TRBV6-1
TGTGCCAGCAGTGAAAGGGGACGGAGGGTCCAAGAGACCCAGTACTTC
CASSERGRRVQETQYF
>TRBJ2-1|-|-|TRBV20-1
TGCAGTGCTCACACGTCCGGTGGGCTAGCGTCGAAGCAGTTCTTC
CSAHTSGGLASKQFF
>TRBJ2-1|TRBD1|many|TRBV7-2
TGTGCCAGCAGCTCTCCTGGGGGACAGAGGGTCTACAATGAGCAGTTCTTC
CASSSPGGQRVYNEQFF
>TRBJ1-1|TRBD1|few|TRBV6-1
TGTGCCAGCAGGGACAGGGCTGAAGCTTTCTTT
CASRDRAEAFF
>TRBJ2-1|TRBD2|-|TRBV7-2
TGTGCCAGCAGCGGGGGGGCGAAAGAACTAGCGGGAGTCTACAATGAGCAGTTCTTC
CASSGGAKELAGVYNEQFF
>TRBJ2-3|-|many|TRBV24-1
TGTGCCACCAGTGATTTGAGGGGTGGGATGACAGATACGCAGTATTTT
CATSDLRGGMTDTQYF
>TRBJ1-5|TRBD1|many|TRBV20-1
TGCAGTGCCAGAAATCTACCCGGACAGGGAGTCAGCAATCAGCCCCAGCATTTT
CSARNLPGQGVSNQPQHF
>TRBJ2-3|-|many|TRBV20-1
TGCAGTGCTAGAGTTGGCGACCCGGGTGCAGATACGCAGTATTTT
CSARVGDPGADTQYF
>TRBJ1-5|-|many|TRBV7-2
TGTGCCAGCAGCTTAGGACCGATGTATAGCAATCAGCCCCAGCATTTT
CASSLGPMYSNQPQHF
>TRBJ1-1|TRBD1|-|TRBV29-1
TGCAGCGTTGAAGGGTGGGACAGGGGTGAAGCTTTCTTT
CSVEGWDRGEAFF
>TRBJ1-1|-|-|TRBV2
TGTGCCAGCAGCCGCCTTATGGGGGCGATTGAAGCTTTCTTT
CASSRLMGAIEAFF
>TRBJ2-3|TRBD2|many|TRBV9
TGTGCCAGCAGGGGTAGCGGGGGAACAGATACGCAGTATTTT
CASRGSGGTDTQYF
>TRBJ1-2|TRBD1|-|TRBV6-9
TGTGCCAGCAGTTACGGGACAGGGAGAATAGAGAATGGCTACACCTTC
CASSYGTGRIENGYTF
>TRBJ2-5|TRBD1|-|TRBV4-1
TGCGCCAGCAGAAGGACAGGGAGAGAAGAGACCCAGTACTTC
CASRRTGREETQYF
>TRBJ1-1|TRBD1|-|TRBV12-3/TRBV12-4
TGTGCCAGCAGCTCGGGACAGGCGAACACTGAAGCTTTCTTT
CASSSGQANTEAFF
>TRBJ1-5|-|many|TRBV15
TGTGCCACCAGCATCGCGGCGGGTAATCAGCCCCAGCATTTT
CATSIAAGNQPQHF
>TRBJ2-3|TRBD2|few|TRBV7-3
TGTGCCAGCAGCCCTAATGTGGTACTACCGGGACTAGCGGTAGATACGCAGTATTTT
CASSPNVVLPGLAVDTQYF
>TRBJ2-7|-|many|TRBV10-3
TGTGCCATCAGTGAGTCCCTATCCGAGCAGTACTTC
CAISESLSEQYF
>TRBJ1-1|-|-|TRBV7-6
TGTGCCAGCAGCTTAGGGCAGCAGGGTGGGACTGAAGCTTTCTTT
CASSLGQQGGTEAFF
>TRBJ2-7|-|many|TRBV18
TGTGCCAGCTCACCAAGTCAGATTACCTACGAGCAGTACTTC
CASSPSQITYEQYF
>TRBJ1-4|TRBD1|many|TRBV24-1
TGTGCCACCAGTGATTCCGGGACAGCTAATGAAAAACTGTTTTTT
CATSDSGTANEKLFF
>TRBJ2-7|-|many|TRBV18
TGTGCCAGCTCACCCTCGGGGGACCACTACGAGCAGTACTTC
CASSPSGDHYEQYF
>TRBJ2-6|TRBD2|few|TRBV11-3
TGTGCCAACAGCTTAGATGACGGGACTAGCGGGAGGTGGTCTGGGGCCAACGTCCTGACTTTC
CANSLDDGTSGRWSGANVLTF
>TRBJ2-7|TRBD2|many|TRBV7-2
TGTGCCACTACGACTAGCGGGAAAGGCGAGCAGTACTTC
CATTTSGKGEQYF
>TRBJ2-1|-|-|TRBV7-7
TGTGCTAGCAGCTTAGATCCGGTCTCGAGTGAGCAGTTCTTC
CASSLDPVSSEQFF
>TRBJ2-3|TRBD2|-|TRBV20-1
TGCAGTGCTACTTTAACTAGCGGGGGGGCCACATATACGCAGTATTTT
CSATLTSGGATYTQYF
>TRBJ1-2|-|many|TRBV3-1
TGTGCCAGCAGTCAAGAGGGTTTGGACTATGGCTACACCTTC
CASSQEGLDYGYTF
>TRBJ2-1|-|many|TRBV5-4
TGTGCCAGCAGCTCCCGACTGGGGGAGAGCAATGAGCAGTTCTTC
CASSSRLGESNEQFF
>TRBJ2-5|TRBD2|-|TRBV28
TGTGCCAGCAGGGGGGGGGGACTAGCGAAGCAAGAGACCCAGTACTTC
CASRGGGLAKQETQYF
>TRBJ2-5|-|many|TRBV12-5
TGTGCTAGTGTTCACCCCTCCCAAAATGTGGAGACCCAGTACTTC
CASVHPSQNVETQYF
>TRBJ2-3|TRBD1|few|TRBV3-1
TGTGCCAGCAGCCTGACAGGGGCTAGCACAGATACGCAGTATTTT
CASSLTGASTDTQYF
>TRBJ1-2|-|-|TRBV7-8
TGTGCCAGCAGCTCCCGGACAGAGGCTTATGGCTACACCTTC
CASSSRTEAYGYTF
>TRBJ2-2|TRBD2|few|TRBV5-1
TGCGCCAGCAGCTCCAATAGCGGGGGGGCAGAGAACGGGGAGCTGTTTTTT
CASSSNSGGAENGELFF
>TRBJ2-7|TRBD2|many|TRBV7-2
TGTGCCAGCAGCTTAGATGGCGGGGGGGCCTTCTACGAGCAGTACTTC
CASSLDGGGAFYEQYF
>TRBJ2-1|TRBD2|many|TRBV7-9
TGTGCCAGCAGCTTAGTGACTAGCGGGGGGGCAAGGCAGTTCTTC
CASSLVTSGGARQFF
>TRBJ2-3|-|many|TRBV20-1
TGCAGTGCTAGAGATTCGACAGTCTCAGTAGATACGCAGTATTTT
CSARDSTVSVDTQYF
>TRBJ2-5|-|many|TRBV7-2
TGTGCCAGCAGCTTAGTCAGGCTAAACCAAGAGACCCAGTACTTC
CASSLVRLNQETQYF
>TRBJ1-2|-|-|TRBV5-4
TGTGCCAGCAGCTTGACTTCGGGATCCTGGGACTATGGCTACACCTTC
CASSLTSGSWDYGYTF
>TRBJ2-7|TRBD1|few|TRBV5-4
TGTGCCAGCAGCAAGGGACAGGAAAGCTCCTACGAGCAGTACTTC
CASSKGQESSYEQYF
>TRBJ2-1|TRBD1|many|TRBV24-1
TGTGCCACCAGTGACGACCGAACAGGGGGCAATGAGCAGTTCTTC
CATSDDRTGGNEQFF
>TRBJ2-7|TRBD1|many|TRBV6-2/TRBV6-3
TGTGCCAGCAGTTACTGGACAGGGACCTACGAGCAGTACTTC
CASSYWTGTYEQYF
>TRBJ2-5|-|many|TRBV11-3
TGTGCCAGCAGCTTAGTTTCCAGAACAGAGACCCAGTACTTC
CASSLVSRTETQYF
>TRBJ2-7|TRBD2|-|TRBV7-3
TGTGCCAGCAGCTACCGTAGCGGGATAGAGTACGAGCAGTACTTC
CASSYRSGIEYEQYF
>TRBJ2-2|TRBD2|medium-sized|TRBV2
TGTGCCAGCAGTTACCAGCTAGCGGGGGGGCTACGAACCGGGGAGCTGTTTTTT
CASSYQLAGGLRTGELFF
>TRBJ1-1|-|many|TRBV12-5
TGTGCTAGTGGTTTGCGGCAGACTCCCGAAGCTTTCTTT
CASGLRQTPEAFF
>TRBJ1-1|-|many|TRBV6-2/TRBV6-3
TGTGCCAGCAGGTCTCCGGGACAGAACACTGAAGCTTTCTTT
CASRSPGQNTEAFF
>TRBJ2-7|-|many|TRBV20-1
TGCAGTGCTACCCTGGGGGGAGGCTACGAGCAGTACTTC
CSATLGGGYEQYF
>TRBJ2-6|TRBD1|many|TRBV7-9
TGTGCCAGCAGCGATACAGGGGCTGGGGCCAACGTCCTGACTTTC
CASSDTGAGANVLTF
>TRBJ2-5|TRBD2|many|TRBV3-1
TGTGCCAGCAGCCAAGTTGCAGCGGGAGGGAAGACCCAGTACTTC
CASSQVAAGGKTQYF